This passage covers 4 T cell receptor beta chains from one sample sequenced in a study of control samples from healthy donors and cancer patients. The protocol was immunoSEQ multiplex PCR, while the TCRdb copy is restricted to in-frame clones and leaves out a portion. The sample lists about 77,000 clones, almost 95% occurring once. The sample comprised blood. The source of these receptors is a woman aged 55-70 years in good health.

This clone was counted once. The chain recombines TRBV11-2 with TRBJ2-3; TRBD2 matches at 8 bases. The CDR3 extends over 14 amino acids. After removal of 3 bases from V and 2 bases from J, the junction contained 1 base not matched to a gene. The germline CDR1 and CDR2 sequences are SGHAT and FQNNGV. The CDR3 coding sequence is TGTGCCAGCAGCTTTAGCGGGAACACAGATACGCAGTATTTT. This encodes CASSFSGNTDTQYF.

This rearrangement joins TRBV6-2 or TRBV6-3 to TRBJ1-1; 12 bases fit TRBD1. The V segment lost 6 bases and the J segment 7 bases; nucleotides outside the gene matches: 15. The CDR3 runs 17 residues. From germline, CDR1 is MNHEY and CDR2 SVGEGT. Written as DNA, the CDR3 is TGTGCCAGCAGCCCTAGCAGGTCGGGACAGGGGGCAATTGAAGCTTTCTTT. This encodes CASSPSRSGQGAIEAFF.

The V call is TRBV2, the J call TRBJ2-7; D is uncertain. CDR1 SNHLY and CDR2 FYNNEI come from the germline V gene. Between the trimmed V and J ends, which lost 8 bases and 4 bases, there was a span of 12 bases. The CDR3 totals 12 residues. CDR3 in DNA: TGTGCCAGCGCCCAGTCGGGTTACGAGCAGTACTTC. Translation: CASAQSGYEQYF. Together with reference TRBV2 and TRBJ2-7, the CDR3 gives the full variable domain: EPEVTQTPSHQVTQMGQEVILRCVPISNHLYFYWYRQILGQKVEFLVSFYNNEISEKSEIFDDQFSVERPDGSNFTLKIRSTKLEDSAMYFCASAQSGYEQYFGPGTRLTVT.

This sequence joins TRBV28 and TRBJ1-2; 11 nucleotides line up with TRBD1. Per the germline V gene, CDR1 is MDHEN and CDR2 is SYDVKM. The CDR3 length is 15 residues. V gave up 10 bases and J gave up 8 bases; unmatched junction bases: 15. CDR3 nucleotides: TGTGCCATCGGGGGACAGGGGGTCCCCAGAGGGGGCTACACCTTC. Translating gives CAIGGQGVPRGGYTF.